The TCR beta chain under discussion was sequenced for a study of cytomegalovirus exposure and HLA in healthy donors. The PCR made use of 60 Vbeta and 13 Jbeta primers. Sequenced by immunoSEQ multiplex PCR; TCRdb stores in-frame clones only, minus some. Here the sample table reports about 88,000 clones. A remark on this clone: Its antigen is not identified.

Though nominally healthy at sampling, donors likely had unrecorded immune exposures. Regarding the study as a whole: In vitro experiments confirmed that a few CMV-associated chains were specific for CMV antigens. An observed cluster of highly shared sequence variants was recorded as a likely sequencing artifact.

Germline lookup yields CDR1 SGDLS and CDR2 YYNGEE. The CDR3 is 16 residues long. With 1 base clipped from V and 11 bases from J, the junction kept 15 bases outside the gene matches. Sequenced input: PBMCs. This sequence was found in a girl under 18 in good health and CMV-seropositive. The chain couples TRBV9 to TRBJ1-1; 9 positions agree with TRBD1. CDR3 in DNA: TGTGCCAGCAGCGTAAATTTCGGAACAGGGGGCGCGGACGCTTTCTTT. It yields the protein CASSVNFGTGGADAFF.